This T cell receptor beta chain stems from a study of beta chain features in type 1 diabetes. What was sequenced were expressed TCRB transcripts, since all of the isolated RNA had been reverse transcribed. Here immunoSEQ multiplex PCR was the method, and the copy in TCRdb shows in-frame clones only, minus some. The sample contains 250,000 to 300,000 clones, approximately 24% of which appear only once. Study-wide results and limits: TCRB CDR3s were moderately but significantly shorter in Type 1 diabetes patients in all four CD4+ subsets.

In regard to this clone: Its antigen is not known. The sample carries other DNA sequences with the same CDR3.

V was trimmed by 6 bases and J by 6 bases, leaving 6 bases between them. The CDR3 is 10 residues long. Per germline, CDR1 DFQATT and CDR2 SNEGSKA (reference sequence). V and J are TRBV20-1 and TRBJ2-1; D uncertain. Specimen: naive CD4+ T cells from blood. The sequence was obtained from a woman aged 30 to 39 with type 1 diabetes. CDR3 residues: CSATGNEQFF. The DNA of the CDR3 is TGCAGTGCGACTGGCAATGAGCAGTTCTTC.